The present entry profiles one T cell receptor (beta chain) with its context. Sequenced by immunoSEQ multiplex PCR; TCRdb stores in-frame clones only, minus some. The sample has about 210,000 clones, 87% seen once. V was clipped by 5 bases and J by 8 bases, with 21 bases between them. This CDR3 has 15 residues. Germline V lookup: CDR1 LNHDA, CDR2 SQIVND (reference sequence). The data derive from a study of blood T cell repertoires in COVID-19. About the research overall: The samples span acute and convalescent COVID-19 from the United States, Italy and Spain. In each case, the material was cDNA or gDNA derived from T cells, B-cell-depleted T cells, or PBMCs.

Participants' own reports of clinical history determined their cohort assignment. Sequencing used PBMCs or T cells enriched from blood (not recorded which). V is TRBV19 and J is TRBJ1-2; no firm D call. The TCR sequence derives from a man aged 18 to 29 with acute COVID-19. CDR3 nucleotide sequence: TGTGCCAGTAGTGTGTTCGCAGGCCCTGGTCGGGGCTACACCTTC. It codes for CASSVFAGPGRGYTF. The full variable domain, in which reference TRBV19 and TRBJ1-2 provide the parts outside the CDR3, is DGGITQSPKYLFRKEGQNVTLSCEQNLNHDAMYWYRQDPGQGLRLIYYSQIVNDFQKGDIAEGYSVSREKKESFPLTVTSAQKNPTAFYLCASSVFAGPGRGYTFGSGTRLTVV.